Each of the 22 T cell receptor beta chains below was sequenced from the same sample in a study of T cells in localized non-small cell lung cancer. Libraries were prepared by immunoSEQ multiplex PCR; TCRdb keeps only in-frame clonotypes and omits some of them. The sample consists of 40,000 to 60,000 clones, more than 75% of them appearing once. The input for sequencing was PBMCs, taken before any cancer treatment. These receptors all come from a female donor with stage II lung adenocarcinoma.

The chain couples TRBV12-5 to TRBJ2-1, with a weak D call TRBD1 (6 bases). The CDR3 extends over 18 amino acids. The germline V and J ends were trimmed by 0 bases and 4 bases, with 19 bases remaining between them. Germline values: CDR1 LGHNT, CDR2 FRNRAP. The CDR3 sequence: CASGLVGFTTGKYNEQFF. The CDR3 DNA reads TGTGCTAGTGGTTTGGTAGGTTTCACGACAGGCAAATACAATGAGCAGTTCTTC.

This chain joins TRBV11-2 and TRBJ2-7; D gene unclear. The length of the CDR3 is 14 residues. Trimming shortened V by 5 bases and J by 0 bases, and 11 bases separated the two germline ends. The germline gives CDR1 SGHAT, CDR2 FQNNGV. CDR3 DNA: TGTGCCAGCAGCACTCCTTCGCCCTCCTACGAGCAGTACTTC. This sequence encodes CASSTPSPSYEQYF. The variable domain in full, with the rest retrieved from reference TRBV11-2 and TRBJ2-7, is EAGVAQSPRYKIIEKRQSVAFWCNPISGHATLYWYQQILGQGPKLLIQFQNNGVVDDSQLPKDRFSAERLKGVDSTLKIQPAKLEDSAVYLCASSTPSPSYEQYFGPGTRLTVT.

This clone appeared a single time. J is TRBJ1-1 and V is TRBV7-2; D might be TRBD1 (6 bases). The V gene's germline CDR1 is SGHTA and CDR2 FQGNSA. The CDR3 is 14 residues long. V was clipped by 4 bases and J by 5 bases, with 14 bases between them. CDR3 sequence: CASSWGRGLTEAFF. CDR3 coding DNA: TGTGCCAGCAGCTGGGGACGGGGGCTAACTGAAGCTTTCTTT.

This chain links TRBV11-2 with TRBJ1-1; no clear D gene. The CDR3 consists of 13 residues. Germline CDR1 SGHAT, CDR2 FQNNGV. With 0 bases removed from V and 1 base from J, the gap between germline ends came to 3 bases. CDR3 protein: CASSLDSNTEAFF. In nucleotides, the CDR3 is TGTGCCAGCAGCTTAGACTCGAACACTGAAGCTTTCTTT.

The chain couples TRBV2 to TRBJ1-2; D is unresolved. Looked up from germline, CDR1 is SNHLY and CDR2 is FYNNEI. Trimming took 4 bases from V and 4 from J, leaving 13 bases between them. The CDR3 contains 14 residues. CDR3 sequence: CASSVAVLGYGYTF. In DNA form, the CDR3 reads TGTGCCAGCAGTGTGGCGGTATTAGGCTATGGCTACACCTTC.

This clone appeared a few times. The CDR3 reads CASSYRSTGAGYEQYF. The CDR3, as DNA: TGTGCCAGCAGTTACCGGTCGACAGGTGCGGGTTACGAGCAGTACTTC. This rearrangement joins TRBV6-5 to TRBJ2-7; possibly TRBD1 for D (6 bases). The germline V gene has CDR1 MNHEY and CDR2 SVGAGI. Trimming took 2 bases from V and 4 from J, leaving 18 bases between them. CDR3 length equals 16 residues.

This clone has just one count. This chain uses TRBV19 with TRBJ2-5; D unclear. Trimming cost V 3 bases and J 5 bases, with 10 bases left between them. Per the germline V gene, CDR1 is LNHDA and CDR2 is SQIVND (reference sequence). CDR3 size: 13 residues. Here the CDR3 reads CASSISGQETQYF. As DNA, the CDR3 is TGTGCCAGTAGTATTTCCGGTCAGGAGACCCAGTACTTC. Together with reference TRBV19 and TRBJ2-5, the CDR3 gives the full variable domain: DGGITQSPKYLFRKEGQNVTLSCEQNLNHDAMYWYRQDPGQGLRLIYYSQIVNDFQKGDIAEGYSVSREKKESFPLTVTSAQKNPTAFYLCASSISGQETQYFGPGTRLLVL.

The chain uses TRBV11-2 and TRBJ2-7; D remains ambiguous. Germline CDR1 reads SGHAT; CDR2 reads FQNNGV. Between the trimmed V and J ends, which lost 4 bases and 0 bases, there was a span of 7 bases. This CDR3 has 13 residues. DNA of the CDR3: TGTGCCAGCAGCTCGACACTCTCCTACGAGCAGTACTTC. Residues: CASSSTLSYEQYF.

The chain employs TRBV6-6 and TRBJ2-5, with a weak D call TRBD2 (5 bases). The J call may not be correct, given that the DNA end is closer to TRBJ2-7. CDR3 length: 14 amino acids. The germline gives CDR1 MNHNY, CDR2 SVGAGI (reference sequence). The CDR3 region is CASSYSGSSYEQYF. The CDR3, as DNA: TGTGCCAGCAGTTACAGCGGTAGCTCCTACGAGCAGTACTTC.

This rearrangement joins TRBV6-6 to TRBJ2-7; 8 bases are shared with TRBD2. V lost 0 bases, J lost 1 base, and 5 bases stayed unmatched. Germline V gene sequence: CDR1 MNHNY, CDR2 SVGAGI (reference sequence). CDR3 length: 16 amino acids. The CDR3 sequence is CASSYSAAGGSYEQYF. CDR3 bases: TGTGCCAGCAGTTACTCGGCGGCGGGGGGTTCCTACGAGCAGTACTTC.

The rearrangement links TRBV6-1 to TRBJ1-1; possible D gene TRBD1, 5 bases. Trimming left V 5 bases short and J 11 bases short, with 15 bases between. The CDR3 is 12 residues long. CDR1 is MNHNS, CDR2 SASEGT, per germline. The CDR3 coding sequence is TGTGCCAGCAGTCCACGACAGCGGCAGGCTTTCTTT. It specifies CASSPRQRQAFF.

The rearrangement joins TRBV27 to TRBJ2-1; 9 bases align to TRBD1. The CDR3 extends over 16 amino acids. The ends lost 6 bases at V and 3 bases at J; junction bases unmatched: 9. CDR1 is MNHEY and CDR2 is SMNVEV in the germline V gene (reference sequence). The CDR3 sequence is CASSSIGTGHYNEQFF. CDR3 bases: TGTGCCAGCAGCTCAATCGGGACAGGGCACTACAATGAGCAGTTCTTC.

The rearrangement joins TRBV7-2 to TRBJ2-1; 12 bases map to TRBD2. The germline CDR1 and CDR2 sequences are SGHTA and FQGNSA. The CDR3 is 16 amino acids. V was clipped by 5 bases and J by 5 bases; unmatched bases: 7. CDR3 residues: CASSPGLAGRNNEQFF. In nucleotides, the CDR3 is TGTGCCAGCAGCCCCGGACTAGCGGGGAGAAACAATGAGCAGTTCTTC.

The gene calls are TRBV5-1 and TRBJ2-2; 9 bases are a match to TRBD2. Trimming at V came to 7 bases and at J to 2 bases, leaving 6 bases not matched to a gene. The germline CDR1 and CDR2 sequences are SGHRS and YFSETQ. The CDR3 has 15 amino acids. In DNA form, the CDR3 reads TGCGCCAGCTATCCGACTAGCGGAAACACCGGGGAGCTGTTTTTT. Residues: CASYPTSGNTGELFF.

This chain connects TRBV4-1 to TRBJ2-3, with 7 bases that match TRBD1. This CDR3 region has 15 residues. CDR1 is MGHRA and CDR2 is YSYEKL in the germline V gene. The V gene end was trimmed by 1 base and the J gene end by 8 bases; junction bases not matched to a gene: 9. The DNA of the CDR3 is TGCGCCAGCAGCCAAGGGGACAGACGGCATGGTACGCAGTATTTT. The encoded protein is CASSQGDRRHGTQYF.

The rearrangement links TRBV5-1 to TRBJ1-4, with D unclear. The V gene's germline CDR1 is SGHRS and CDR2 YFSETQ. The V gene lost 0 bases and the J gene lost 7 bases, with 16 bases spanning the gap. There are 16 residues in the CDR3. CDR3 nucleotides: TGCGCCAGCAGCTTGGAATTTGTGGGCGCCGGTGAAAAACTGTTTTTT. Its translation is CASSLEFVGAGEKLFF.

V usage is TRBV9 and J usage is TRBJ1-1; 7 bases fit TRBD1. CDR1 and CDR2 (germline): SGDLS, YYNGEE. The length of the CDR3 is 14 residues. V lost 5 bases and J lost 1; bases outside the gene matches: 5. In nucleotides, the CDR3 is TGTGCCAGCAGTAGACAGGGAAGGAACACTGAAGCTTTCTTT. It is translated as CASSRQGRNTEAFF. The complete variable domain, with remaining parts taken from reference TRBV9 and TRBJ1-1, reads DSGVTQTPKHLITATGQRVTLRCSPRSGDLSVYWYQQSLDQGLQFLIQYYNGEERAKGNILERFSAQQFPDLHSELNLSSLELGDSALYFCASSRQGRNTEAFFGQGTRLTVV.

V is TRBV5-1 and J is TRBJ2-7; the D gene is possibly TRBD1 (6 bases). The germline V gene has CDR1 SGHRS and CDR2 YFSETQ. The CDR3 loop spans 14 amino acids. Between the trimmed V and J ends, which lost 5 bases and 3 bases, there was a span of 15 bases. The CDR3 is CASSRDGQLYEQYF. The CDR3, as DNA: TGCGCCAGCAGTCGAGACGGACAGCTCTACGAGCAGTACTTC. The whole variable domain, filled in from reference TRBV5-1 and TRBJ2-7, reads KAGVTQTPRYLIKTRGQQVTLSCSPISGHRSVSWYQQTPGQGLQFLFEYFSETQRNKGNFPGRFSGRQFSNSRSEMNVSTLELGDSALYLCASSRDGQLYEQYFGPGTRLTVT.

The rearrangement uses TRBV5-1 and TRBJ2-5; perhaps TRBD2 as D (5 bases). Germline CDR1 is SGHRS and CDR2 is YFSETQ. Trimming cost V 3 bases and J 1 base, with 13 bases left between them. The CDR3 runs 15 residues. In nucleotides, the CDR3 is TGCGCCAGCAGCTCAGGAGGAACCAGCCAAGAGACCCAGTACTTC. The encoded protein is CASSSGGTSQETQYF.

The V and J genes are TRBV9 and TRBJ2-3, with TRBD2 identical over 7 bases. This CDR3 region has 17 residues. With V trimmed by 0 bases and J by 4 bases, 11 bases remained unmatched. Per the germline V gene, CDR1 is SGDLS and CDR2 is YYNGEE. DNA of the CDR3: TGTGCCAGCAGCGTAGCTCCGCTGGGGGGGGTCGCAGATACGCAGTATTTT. Translated: CASSVAPLGGVADTQYF.

The chain uses TRBV10-3 and TRBJ2-7; a weak D match, TRBD1 (9 bases). The CDR3 has 16 amino acids. V lost 5 bases, J lost 2 bases, and 19 bases lay in between. Germline loops: CDR1 ENHRY, CDR2 SYGVKD. In DNA, the CDR3 is TGTGCCATCAGTACCCTGCGGGGGGACAGGGCCTACGAGCAGTACTTC. This translates into CAISTLRGDRAYEQYF.

This clone has only one observation. This chain links TRBV6-4 with TRBJ2-1; 8 nucleotides match TRBD2. Per the germline V gene, CDR1 is MRHNA and CDR2 is SNTAGT. The V and J ends lost 2 bases and 11 bases, in that order; junction bases with no gene match: 5. The CDR3 is 13 amino acids. CDR3 protein: CASSDGAGGKQFF. CDR3 nucleotide sequence: TGTGCCAGCAGTGACGGGGCGGGGGGCAAGCAGTTCTTC.